In this sample, the clone carrying this T cell receptor beta chain turned up once. The antigen is not known. This sample includes further DNA sequences coding for the same CDR3. This entry comes from a study of cytomegalovirus exposure and HLA in healthy donors. A multiplex PCR was run with 60 Vbeta primers and 13 Jbeta primers. Repertoires were generated with immunoSEQ multiplex PCR, while TCRdb's copy carries only in-frame clones and drops some. The data show 150,000 to 200,000 clones, approximately 78% seen once. With V trimmed by 5 bases and J by 0 bases, 2 bases remained unmatched. Germline V gene lookup returns CDR1 MNHEY and CDR2 SVGAGI. The CDR3 loop spans 14 amino acids. The study, taken as a whole, reports: Most TCR sequences were seen very rarely across donors, but some public TCRs occurred in many. Later analysis suggested most CMV-associated TCR beta chains were HLA-restricted.

This receptor was taken from a woman in her thirties or forties in good health and CMV-seronegative. The chain is built from TRBV6-5 and TRBJ1-1; TRBD1 matches at 8 bases. The sample consisted of PBMCs. CDR3 sequence (DNA): TGTGCCAGCAGTGAGGACAGGGTGAACACTGAAGCTTTCTTT. This encodes CASSEDRVNTEAFF.